This TCR beta chain stems from a study of beta chain features in type 1 diabetes. The entirety of the isolated RNA underwent reverse transcription, so expressed TCRB transcripts were sequenced. Produced via immunoSEQ multiplex PCR; TCRdb's table is partial and in-frame only. The table records about 360,000 clones, 10% to 15% of them present only once. Germline CDR1 is SGHTA and CDR2 is FQGNSA. The CDR3 spans 14 residues. The J segment lost 6 bases and the V segment lost 6 bases, leaving 10 bases of the junction unmatched. The single heparinised draw taken from each donor contained about 100 mL of blood on average.

This clonotype was sampled from a man between 18 and 35 years old in good health. The chain carries TRBV7-2 and TRBJ1-1; 7 bases are shared with TRBD1. Sequences were obtained from naive CD4+ T cells from blood. CDR3 amino acids: CASRRDRATSEAFF. The CDR3, as DNA: TGTGCCAGCAGGCGAGACAGGGCGACCTCTGAAGCTTTCTTT.